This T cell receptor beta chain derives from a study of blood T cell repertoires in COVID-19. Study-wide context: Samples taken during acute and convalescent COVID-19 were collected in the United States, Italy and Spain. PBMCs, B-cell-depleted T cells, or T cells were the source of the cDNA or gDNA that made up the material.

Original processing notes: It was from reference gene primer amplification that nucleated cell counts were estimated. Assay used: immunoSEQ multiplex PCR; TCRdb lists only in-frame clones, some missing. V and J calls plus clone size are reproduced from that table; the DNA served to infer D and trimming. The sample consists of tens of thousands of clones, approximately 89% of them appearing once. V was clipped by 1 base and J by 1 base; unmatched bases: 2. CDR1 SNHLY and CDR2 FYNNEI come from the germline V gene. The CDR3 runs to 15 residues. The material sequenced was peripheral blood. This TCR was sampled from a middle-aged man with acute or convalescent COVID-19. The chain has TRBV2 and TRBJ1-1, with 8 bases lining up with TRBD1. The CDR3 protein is CASSEGTGQNTEAFF. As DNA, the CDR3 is TGTGCCAGCAGTGAAGGGACAGGGCAGAACACTGAAGCTTTCTTT.